The clone carrying this T cell receptor (beta chain) showed up many times. The CDR3 is made up of 15 amino acids. The V gene's germline CDR1 is DFQATT and CDR2 SNEGSKA (reference sequence). The J segment lost 5 bases and the V segment lost 6 bases, leaving 6 bases of the junction unmatched. The data belong to a study of neurological immune-mediated disorders. TCRdb redid the calling of the 5' RACE reads with MiXCR, one entry per CDR3 protein. The sample carries approximately 66,000 distinct CDR3 sequences, 4.5% to 5.5% recorded once. Sequencing was performed on PBMCs. The V gene is TRBV20-1, the J gene TRBJ2-1, with 14 bases fitting TRBD2. This TCR derives from a man aged 25 to 40 with multiple sclerosis. The CDR3 nucleotides read TGCAGTGCGACCGGGACTAGCGGGGGCCACAATGAGCAGTTCTTC. Translated: CSATGTSGGHNEQFF.